The rows below give T cell receptor beta chains drawn from one sample of a study of blood T cell repertoires in COVID-19. Clones were read by immunoSEQ multiplex PCR, and TCRdb kept only the in-frame ones, dropping some. In the table there are about 260,000 clones, around nine tenths of which are singletons. Sequencing was performed on peripheral blood. The receptors come from a middle-aged man who had recovered from COVID-19. Both conserved end residues are part of each CDR3.

v_call cdr3_aa
TRBV19 CASSPGGGQAITEAFF
TRBV11-2 CASRGEQGIYEQYF
TRBV10-2 CASSVLISELTRTGELFF
TRBV5-1 CASSSGHNQPQHF
TRBV4-2 CASTSSAEGVYNEQFF
TRBV6-2/TRBV6-3 CASSQTVTGELFF
TRBV7-6 CASSLNPGSTNEQFF
TRBV13 CASSLAGVRGTQYF
TRBV7-9 CASSSTRPDRFGYTF
TRBV29-1 CSVGSQGPDEQYF
TRBV18 CASSPDRVGSGNTIYF
TRBV11-2 CASSPPRAFGGYEQYF
TRBV7-8 CASSLTLITGGPDEQFF